These 2 T cell receptor beta chains originate from one sample sequenced in a study of blood T cells in healthy people across ages. It was with a sample-barcoded 5' primer and a J-beta primer mix that a second PCR of roughly 7 to 11 cycles was run. Via MiXCR, TCRdb re-called the 5' RACE reads, giving one row per CDR3 protein. The profile shows under 1 million distinct CDR3 sequences, approximately 44% of them singletons. Source material: blood. These receptors all stem from a man aged 55 to 69 in good health.

In its sample, this clonotype was seen once. The genes are TRBV7-2 and TRBJ2-1; 10 bases are shared with TRBD2. This CDR3 spans 18 amino acids. Germline V gene lookup returns CDR1 SGHTA and CDR2 FQGNSA. The trim removed 1 base at V and 4 bases at J, leaving 10 bases unmatched. The CDR3, as DNA: TGTGCCAGCAGCTTAGGGCTGGGCAAGCGGGGGGGGTACAATGAGCAGTTCTTC. This translates into CASSLGLGKRGGYNEQFF.

The J gene is TRBJ2-1, the V gene TRBV12-3 or TRBV12-4; D might be TRBD1 or TRBD2, each matching 5 bases. The CDR3 covers 11 residues. V lost 6 bases and J 10 bases, leaving 10 bases between the germline ends. In DNA, the CDR3 is TGTGCCAGCAGGACTGAGGGGGAGCAGTTCTTC. Encoded protein: CASRTEGEQFF.